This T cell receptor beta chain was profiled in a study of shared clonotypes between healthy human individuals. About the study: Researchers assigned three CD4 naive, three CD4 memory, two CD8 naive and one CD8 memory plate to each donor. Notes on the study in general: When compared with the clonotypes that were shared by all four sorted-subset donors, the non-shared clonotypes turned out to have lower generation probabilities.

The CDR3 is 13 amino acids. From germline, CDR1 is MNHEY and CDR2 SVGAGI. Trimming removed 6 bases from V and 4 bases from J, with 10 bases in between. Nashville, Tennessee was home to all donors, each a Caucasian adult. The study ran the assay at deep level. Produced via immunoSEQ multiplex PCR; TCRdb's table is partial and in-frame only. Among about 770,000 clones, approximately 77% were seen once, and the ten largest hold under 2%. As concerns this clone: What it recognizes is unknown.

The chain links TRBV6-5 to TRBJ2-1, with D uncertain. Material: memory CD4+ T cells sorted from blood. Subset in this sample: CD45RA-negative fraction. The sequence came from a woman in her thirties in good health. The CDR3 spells CASRGSPYNEQFF. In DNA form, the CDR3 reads TGTGCCAGCAGGGGTAGCCCATACAATGAGCAGTTCTTC.